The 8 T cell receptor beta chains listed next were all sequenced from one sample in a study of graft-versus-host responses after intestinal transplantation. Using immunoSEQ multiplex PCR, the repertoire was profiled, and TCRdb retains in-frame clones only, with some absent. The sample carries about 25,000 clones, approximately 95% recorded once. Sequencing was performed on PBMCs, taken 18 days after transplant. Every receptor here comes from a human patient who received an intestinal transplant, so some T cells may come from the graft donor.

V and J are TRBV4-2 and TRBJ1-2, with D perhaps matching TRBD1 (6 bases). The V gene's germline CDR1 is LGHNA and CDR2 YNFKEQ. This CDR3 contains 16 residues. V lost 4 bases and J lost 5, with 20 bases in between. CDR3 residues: CASSPKVEQGAYGYTF. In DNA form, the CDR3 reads TGTGCCAGCAGCCCGAAGGTAGAACAGGGAGCATATGGCTACACCTTC.

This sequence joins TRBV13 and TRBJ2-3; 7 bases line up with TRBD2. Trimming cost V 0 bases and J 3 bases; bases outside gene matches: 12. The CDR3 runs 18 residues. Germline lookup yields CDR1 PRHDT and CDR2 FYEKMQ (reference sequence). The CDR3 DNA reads TGTGCCAGCAGCTTAGGCCGCGGGGGAGTGGCCGTGACAGATACGCAGTATTTT. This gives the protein CASSLGRGGVAVTDTQYF.

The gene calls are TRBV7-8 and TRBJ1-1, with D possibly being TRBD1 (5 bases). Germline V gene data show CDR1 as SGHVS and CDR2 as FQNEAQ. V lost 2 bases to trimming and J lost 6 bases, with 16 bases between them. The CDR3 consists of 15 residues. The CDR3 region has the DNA TGTGCCAGCAGCTTAAGATCGGGGGACGTTGCTGAAGCTTTCTTT. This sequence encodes CASSLRSGDVAEAFF.

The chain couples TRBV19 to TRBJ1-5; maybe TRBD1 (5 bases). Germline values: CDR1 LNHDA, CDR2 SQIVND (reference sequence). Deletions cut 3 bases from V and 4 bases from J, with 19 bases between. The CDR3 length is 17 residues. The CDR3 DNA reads TGTGCCAGTAGTATGGGGACGGACAATTGGGAAAATCAGCCCCAGCATTTT. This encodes CASSMGTDNWENQPQHF.

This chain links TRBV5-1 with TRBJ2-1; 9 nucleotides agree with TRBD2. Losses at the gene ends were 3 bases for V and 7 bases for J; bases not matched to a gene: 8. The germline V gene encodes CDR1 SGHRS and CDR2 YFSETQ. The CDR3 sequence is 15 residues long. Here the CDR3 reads CASSSRLAGANEQFF. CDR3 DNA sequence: TGCGCCAGCAGCTCGCGATTAGCGGGGGCTAATGAGCAGTTCTTC.

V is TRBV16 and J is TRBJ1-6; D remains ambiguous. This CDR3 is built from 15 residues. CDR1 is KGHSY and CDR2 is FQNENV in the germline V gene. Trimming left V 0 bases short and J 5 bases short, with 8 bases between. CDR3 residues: CASSQSRANNSPLHF. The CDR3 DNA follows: TGTGCCAGCAGCCAATCTAGGGCGAATAATTCACCCCTCCACTTT. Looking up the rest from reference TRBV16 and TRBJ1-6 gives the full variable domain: GEEVAQTPKHLVRGEGQKAKLYCAPIKGHSYVFWYQQVLKNEFKFLISFQNENVFDETGMPKERFSAKCLPNSPCSLEIQATKLEDSAVYFCASSQSRANNSPLHFGNGTRLTVT.

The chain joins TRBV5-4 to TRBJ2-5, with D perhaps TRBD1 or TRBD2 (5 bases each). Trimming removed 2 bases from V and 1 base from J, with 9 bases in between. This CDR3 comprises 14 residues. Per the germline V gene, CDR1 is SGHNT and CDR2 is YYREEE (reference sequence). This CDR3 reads CASSFPGSQETQYF. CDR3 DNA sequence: TGTGCCAGCAGCTTCCCAGGGAGCCAAGAGACCCAGTACTTC.

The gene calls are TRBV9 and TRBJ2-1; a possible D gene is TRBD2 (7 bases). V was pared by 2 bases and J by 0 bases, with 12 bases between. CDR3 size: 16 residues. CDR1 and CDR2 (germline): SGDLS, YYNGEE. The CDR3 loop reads CASSVMGGLSYNEQFF. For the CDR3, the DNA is TGTGCCAGCAGCGTGATGGGGGGGCTCTCCTACAATGAGCAGTTCTTC.